This T cell receptor beta chain stems from a study of blood T cell repertoires in COVID-19 (TCRdb year 2020). Some background on the complete study: Collaborator samples came from the United States, Italy and Spain and covered acute and convalescent phases of COVID-19. The material from the prospective study consisted of cDNA or gDNA derived from T cells, B-cell-depleted T cells, or PBMCs. Deeply sampled blood TCRbeta repertoires from subjects exposed to, actively infected with, or recovered from COVID-19 were included in the dataset. Where available, HLA class I and class II types were taken from metadata supplied by the sample provider and were not determined by assay-based typing. The repertoires were made available in a free public database intended to serve as a resource for research on the immune response to SARS-CoV-2. Nearly every sample came with metadata listing a de-identified subject ID, COVID-19 status, age in years and sex. Samples were obtained from the ongoing ImmuneRACE study (first 160 participants) and from about 1,300 subjects provided by 6 global collaborators. Summary of the overall study and its limitations: Clinical and demographic metadata were provided uncurated, with the amount varying by source and participant.

The collaborating institutions used their own protocols to collect whole blood in K2EDTA tubes. Collaborator samples were shipped for TCRbeta analysis as frozen whole blood, isolated PBMCs, or DNA extracted from either sample type. Notes on this clone: Its binding antigen is unknown. One base away there is no much larger clone; base qualities are not given.

TCRbeta CDR3 regions were amplified from genomic DNA by means of the immunoSEQ Assay, a bias-controlled multiplex PCR. The source study handled its data this way. Nucleated cell counts per sample were estimated from amplification of reference gene primers within the assay. To quantify the absolute abundance of each unique TCRbeta CDR3 rearrangement, sequence reads were collapsed and filtered. For each sample, productive Simpson clonality was calculated as the square root of Simpson's diversity index over productive rearrangements. Drawn from immuneACCESS, this table holds only the in-frame rearrangements with V and J called that TCRdb kept. Clones are partly lost; checked studies trace under half to an unresolved V gene and leave the rest unexplained. The V and J calls and the clone size are those of that table, but D and trimming were determined from the DNA. The sample profile shows tens of thousands of clones; more than 85% of them were found once. 4.5% to 7% of the sample is held by the ten biggest clonotypes.

Sample: peripheral blood. This TCR was recovered from a woman older than 75 with acute or convalescent COVID-19.

Here the CDR3 is given as CASSPGQVGPKTQYF. The DNA sequence reads TGCGCCAGCAGCCCCGGACAGGTTGGACCAAAGACCCAGTACTTC. The sequence links TRBV5-1 to TRBJ2-5; 7 nucleotides in the junction match TRBD1. Trimmed from V: 4 bases; trimmed from J: 6 bases; junction bases lacking a gene match: 12. Per the germline V gene, SGHRS is the CDR1 and YFSETQ is the CDR2. CDR3 length: 15 amino acids, cysteine to phenylalanine. Left in the record is the CDR3 DNA by itself, 45 bases read in frame from the first base.